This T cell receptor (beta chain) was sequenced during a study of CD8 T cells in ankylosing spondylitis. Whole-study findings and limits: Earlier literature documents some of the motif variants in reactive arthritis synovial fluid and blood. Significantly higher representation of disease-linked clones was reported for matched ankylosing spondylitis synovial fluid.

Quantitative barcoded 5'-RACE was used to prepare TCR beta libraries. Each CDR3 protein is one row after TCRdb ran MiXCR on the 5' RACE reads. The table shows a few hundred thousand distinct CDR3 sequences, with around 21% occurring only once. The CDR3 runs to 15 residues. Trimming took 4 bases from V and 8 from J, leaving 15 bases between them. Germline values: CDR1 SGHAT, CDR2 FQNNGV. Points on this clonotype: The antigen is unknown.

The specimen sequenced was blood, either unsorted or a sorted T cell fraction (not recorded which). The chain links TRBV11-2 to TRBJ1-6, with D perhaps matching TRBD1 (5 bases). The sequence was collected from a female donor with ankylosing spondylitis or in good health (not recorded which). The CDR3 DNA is TGTGCCAGCAGCTCTCCAGGGATTGTCGATTCACCCCTCCACTTT. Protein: CASSSPGIVDSPLHF.